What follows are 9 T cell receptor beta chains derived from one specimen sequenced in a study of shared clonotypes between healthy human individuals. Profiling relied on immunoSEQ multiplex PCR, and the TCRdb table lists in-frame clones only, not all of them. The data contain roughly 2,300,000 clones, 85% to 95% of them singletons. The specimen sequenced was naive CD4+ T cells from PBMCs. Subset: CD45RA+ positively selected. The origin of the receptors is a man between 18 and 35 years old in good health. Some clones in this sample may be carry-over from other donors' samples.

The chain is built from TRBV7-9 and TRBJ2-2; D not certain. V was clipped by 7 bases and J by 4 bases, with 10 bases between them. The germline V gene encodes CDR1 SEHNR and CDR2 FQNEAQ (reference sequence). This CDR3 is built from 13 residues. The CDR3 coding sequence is TGTGCCAGCACCCCGTTAAGCACCGGGGAGCTGTTTTTT. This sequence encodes CASTPLSTGELFF. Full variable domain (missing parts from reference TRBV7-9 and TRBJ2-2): DTGVSQNPRHKITKRGQNVTFRCDPISEHNRLYWYRQTLGQGPEFLTYFQNEAQLEKSRLLSDRFSAERPKGSFSTLEIQRTEQGDSAMYLCASTPLSTGELFFGEGSRLTVL.

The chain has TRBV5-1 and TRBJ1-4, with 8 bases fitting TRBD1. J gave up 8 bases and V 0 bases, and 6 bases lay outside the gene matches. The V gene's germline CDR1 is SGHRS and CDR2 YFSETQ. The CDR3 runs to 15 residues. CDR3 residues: CASSLAGAGGEKLFF. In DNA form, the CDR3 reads TGCGCCAGCAGCTTGGCCGGGGCAGGGGGCGAAAAACTGTTTTTT.

CDR3 amino acids: CASIRDRGLEQYF. The CDR3 DNA is TGTGCCAGCATAAGGGACAGGGGGCTCGAGCAGTACTTC. This rearrangement joins TRBV28 to TRBJ2-7; 12 positions match TRBD1. Trimming took 7 bases from V and 6 from J; bases not matched to a gene: 4. Germline loops: CDR1 MDHEN, CDR2 SYDVKM. This CDR3 is 13 amino acids long.

The CDR3 DNA follows: TGTGCCAGCAGCTTGGCGGGTGGGGCTGAAGCTTTCTTT. Its translation: CASSLAGGAEAFF. This sequence joins TRBV5-8 and TRBJ1-1; D is ambiguous. Germline-derived CDR1 and CDR2 are SGHTS and YDEGEE. The CDR3 totals 13 residues. V shed 0 bases and J shed 6 bases, with 9 bases lying between them.

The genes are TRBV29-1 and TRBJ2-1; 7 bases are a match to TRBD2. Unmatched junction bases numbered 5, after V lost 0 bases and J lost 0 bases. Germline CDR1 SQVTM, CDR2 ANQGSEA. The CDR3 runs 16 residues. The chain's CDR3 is CSVEDQRGGSYNEQFF. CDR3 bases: TGCAGCGTTGAAGATCAGCGCGGGGGCTCCTACAATGAGCAGTTCTTC.

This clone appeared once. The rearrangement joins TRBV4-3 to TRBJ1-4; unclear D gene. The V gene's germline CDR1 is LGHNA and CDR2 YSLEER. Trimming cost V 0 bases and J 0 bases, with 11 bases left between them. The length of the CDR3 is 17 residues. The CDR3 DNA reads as TGCGCCAGCAGCCAAGACCCGGGTTGGGCAACTAATGAAAAACTGTTTTTT. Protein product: CASSQDPGWATNEKLFF.

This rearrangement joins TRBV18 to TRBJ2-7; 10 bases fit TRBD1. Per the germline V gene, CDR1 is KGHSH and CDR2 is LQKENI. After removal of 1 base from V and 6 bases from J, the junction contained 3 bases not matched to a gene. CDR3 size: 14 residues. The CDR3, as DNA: TGTGCCAGCTCACCACGAGACAGGGGGCTCGAGCAGTACTTC. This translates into CASSPRDRGLEQYF.

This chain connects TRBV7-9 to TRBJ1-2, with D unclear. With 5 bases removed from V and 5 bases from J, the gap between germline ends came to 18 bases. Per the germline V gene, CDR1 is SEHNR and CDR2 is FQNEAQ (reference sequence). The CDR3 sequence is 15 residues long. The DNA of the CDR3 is TGTGCCAGCAGCCCCTACGGGCGGCGAGGGTATGGCTACACCTTC. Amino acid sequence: CASSPYGRRGYGYTF.

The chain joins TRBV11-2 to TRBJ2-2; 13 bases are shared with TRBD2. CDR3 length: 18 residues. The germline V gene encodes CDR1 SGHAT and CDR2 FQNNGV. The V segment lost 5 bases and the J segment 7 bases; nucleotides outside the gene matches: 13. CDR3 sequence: CASSPFVRLAGGGGELFF. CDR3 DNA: TGTGCCAGCAGCCCCTTCGTCCGACTAGCGGGAGGTGGCGGGGAGCTGTTTTTT.